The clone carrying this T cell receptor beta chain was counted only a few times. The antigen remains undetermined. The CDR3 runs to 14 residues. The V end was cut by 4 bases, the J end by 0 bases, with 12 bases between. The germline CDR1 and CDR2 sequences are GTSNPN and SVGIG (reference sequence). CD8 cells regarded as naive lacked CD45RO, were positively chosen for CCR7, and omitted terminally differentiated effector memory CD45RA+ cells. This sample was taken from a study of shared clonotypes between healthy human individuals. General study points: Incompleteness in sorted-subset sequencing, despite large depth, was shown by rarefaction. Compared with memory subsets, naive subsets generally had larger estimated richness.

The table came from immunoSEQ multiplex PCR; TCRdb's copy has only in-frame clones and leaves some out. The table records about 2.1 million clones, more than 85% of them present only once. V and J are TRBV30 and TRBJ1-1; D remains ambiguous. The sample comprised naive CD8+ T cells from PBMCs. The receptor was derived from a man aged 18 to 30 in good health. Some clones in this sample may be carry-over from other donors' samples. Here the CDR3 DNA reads TGTGCCTGGATCGGAGGATCCATGAACACTGAAGCTTTCTTT. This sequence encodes CAWIGGSMNTEAFF.